Listed here are 20 T cell receptor beta chains from one sample, sequenced in a study of memory CD4+ T cells and cytomegalovirus serostatus. TCRdb keeps only in-frame clones here, not all; method: immunoSEQ multiplex PCR. The table lists 45,000 to 65,000 clones, about 86% of them singletons. Single viable CD3+CD4+CD8-CD45RO+ cells were sorted as the memory CD4+ T cells. The sample consisted of memory CD4+ T cells from blood. The receptors stem from an adult in good health and CMV-seropositive.

The rearrangement links TRBV7-8 to TRBJ2-7; D is perhaps TRBD1 (6 bases). Germline V CDR1 and CDR2: SGHVS, FQNEAQ. CDR3 length: 13 residues. Trimming removed 8 bases at V and 3 bases at J, with 14 bases between. The CDR3 region has the DNA TGTGCCAGCTCCCTTCAGGGGAACTACGAGCAGTACTTC. Amino acid sequence: CASSLQGNYEQYF.

V gene TRBV4-3 combines with J gene TRBJ1-2; 8 bases line up with TRBD1. This CDR3 contains 15 residues. Germline V CDR1 and CDR2: LGHNA, YSLEER. Germline trimming cut 3 bases from V and 4 bases from J; bases unmatched to any gene: 7. The CDR3 coding sequence is TGCGCCAGCAGCCAGCTGACAGGGGAGAGCTATGGCTACACCTTC. Translating gives CASSQLTGESYGYTF.

The chain has TRBV7-9 and TRBJ2-7; no definite D call. V was shortened by 5 bases and J by 4 bases, with 18 bases between the two germline ends. Germline V CDR1 and CDR2: SEHNR, FQNEAQ (reference sequence). This CDR3 region has 15 residues. The CDR3 DNA sequence: TGTGCCAGCAGCCCCACCGCCAGAACGATGTACGAGCAGTACTTC. This gives the protein CASSPTARTMYEQYF.

This rearrangement joins TRBV14 to TRBJ2-3, with 11 bases lining up with TRBD1. The germline V gene encodes CDR1 SGHDN and CDR2 FVKESK. This CDR3 spans 19 amino acids. The J segment lost 5 bases and the V segment lost 1 base, leaving 14 bases of the junction unmatched. The CDR3 here is CASSQGARRTGGIRDTQYF. In DNA form, the CDR3 reads TGTGCCAGCAGCCAAGGGGCCAGGCGGACAGGGGGCATCAGAGATACGCAGTATTTT. The whole variable domain, remainder taken from reference TRBV14 and TRBJ2-3, is EAGVTQFPSHSVIEKGQTVTLRCDPISGHDNLYWYRRVMGKEIKFLLHFVKESKQDESGMPNNRFLAERTGGTYSTLKVQPAELEDSGVYFCASSQGARRTGGIRDTQYFGPGTRLTVL.

V usage is TRBV18 and J usage is TRBJ2-6; 8 bases fit TRBD1. V gave up 3 bases and J gave up 2 bases; unmatched junction bases: 12. The CDR3 has 19 residues. Germline assignment: CDR1 KGHSH and CDR2 LQKENI. CDR3 in DNA: TGTGCCAGCTCACCCCGCGGAGGCAGGGGGCTGCCTGGGGCCAACGTCCTGACTTTC. Translated: CASSPRGGRGLPGANVLTF.

The CDR3 loop is CASSRGAGANVLTF. The CDR3 bases are TGTGCCAGCAGTAGGGGAGCTGGGGCCAACGTCCTGACTTTC. V usage is TRBV6-1 and J usage is TRBJ2-6; TRBD1 or TRBD2 may be the D gene (5 bases each). This CDR3 is built from 14 residues. Germline V gene lookup returns CDR1 MNHNS and CDR2 SASEGT. Trimming cost V 5 bases and J 2 bases, with 7 bases left between them.

This clone appeared a single time. The chain couples TRBV19 to TRBJ2-7; D uncertain. CDR1 is LNHDA and CDR2 is SQIVND in the germline V gene (reference sequence). V was cut by 4 bases and J by 0 bases, with 10 bases left in between. The CDR3 runs 14 residues. CDR3 sequence reads: CASSTGPFSYEQYF. In DNA form, the CDR3 reads TGTGCCAGTAGTACCGGGCCCTTCTCCTACGAGCAGTACTTC.

In regard to this clone: The identical CDR3 is also encoded by other nucleotide sequences in the sample. The chain couples TRBV28 to TRBJ1-5; unclear D gene. Per germline, CDR1 MDHEN and CDR2 SYDVKM. Trimming left V 2 bases short and J 6 bases short, with 8 bases between. This CDR3 has 13 residues. The CDR3 region is CASSLGISQPQHF. The CDR3 DNA is TGTGCCAGCAGTTTAGGGATAAGTCAGCCCCAGCATTTT.

The chain is built from TRBV2 and TRBJ2-2, with 8 bases matching TRBD2. Trimming cost V 4 bases and J 6 bases; bases outside gene matches: 7. CDR3 length: 15 amino acids. Per germline, CDR1 SNHLY and CDR2 FYNNEI. In DNA, the CDR3 is TGTGCCAGCAGTGTAAAAGCTAGCGGGCCCGGGGAGCTGTTTTTT. Protein sequence: CASSVKASGPGELFF.

In nucleotides, the CDR3 is TGTGCCAGCAGCTCAACCGACAGGGGTGGAAACACCATATATTTT. It codes for CASSSTDRGGNTIYF. The rearrangement joins TRBV7-9 to TRBJ1-3; 8 bases match TRBD1. V gave up 4 bases and J gave up 3 bases; unmatched junction bases: 5. There are 15 residues in the CDR3. The germline gives CDR1 SEHNR, CDR2 FQNEAQ (reference sequence).

The rearrangement joins TRBV4-3 to TRBJ1-5, with unresolved D. CDR1 and CDR2 (germline): LGHNA, YSLEER. The length of the CDR3 is 15 residues. The V end lost 1 base, the J end lost 0 bases, and 7 bases lay between the germline ends. CDR3 sequence reads: CASSQGFGSNQPQHF. The DNA for the CDR3 is TGCGCCAGCAGCCAAGGGTTTGGTAGCAATCAGCCCCAGCATTTT.

The chain is built from TRBV5-1 and TRBJ1-1; 9 bases match TRBD1. The CDR3 is made up of 16 amino acids. The ends lost 3 bases at V and 1 base at J; junction bases unmatched: 7. Germline V lookup: CDR1 SGHRS, CDR2 YFSETQ. In DNA, the CDR3 is TGCGCCAGCAGCTCAGGACAGGGGAGGACGAACACTGAAGCTTTCTTT. This codes for CASSSGQGRTNTEAFF.

In its sample, this clone was seen a few times. The genes are TRBV15 and TRBJ1-1; D is undetermined. V shed 5 bases and J shed 2 bases, with 12 bases lying between them. CDR3 length equals 14 residues. Germline V gene sequence: CDR1 LNHNV, CDR2 YYDKDF (reference sequence). CDR3 DNA sequence: TGTGCCACCAGCGGAGGAGGTTCTAACACTGAAGCTTTCTTT. Encoded protein: CATSGGGSNTEAFF. Supplemented by reference TRBV15 and TRBJ1-1, the full variable domain reads DAMVIQNPRYQVTQFGKPVTLSCSQTLNHNVMYWYQQKSSQAPKLLFHYYDKDFNNEADTPDNFQSRRPNTSFCFLDIRSPGLGDTAMYLCATSGGGSNTEAFFGQGTRLTVV.

This chain joins TRBV19 and TRBJ2-2, with no clear D. V was clipped by 2 bases and J by 0 bases, with 7 bases between them. Germline-derived CDR1 and CDR2 are LNHDA and SQIVND (reference sequence). The CDR3 sequence is 15 residues long. CDR3 DNA sequence: TGTGCCAGTAGTATATACGGAGCGAACACCGGGGAGCTGTTTTTT. This translates into CASSIYGANTGELFF.

The rearrangement links TRBV27 to TRBJ2-5; D remains ambiguous. Trimming removed 0 bases from V and 2 bases from J, with 13 bases in between. The V gene's germline CDR1 is MNHEY and CDR2 SMNVEV (reference sequence). The CDR3 is 16 residues long. The CDR3 protein is CASSLSITRAQETQYF. The DNA for the CDR3 is TGTGCCAGCAGTTTATCGATTACCCGGGCACAAGAGACCCAGTACTTC.

The rearrangement links TRBV7-9 to TRBJ1-6; tentatively, D is TRBD1 (5 bases). The CDR3 has 12 amino acids. Germline V gene data show CDR1 as SEHNR and CDR2 as FQNEAQ (reference sequence). The V end was cut by 5 bases, the J end by 8 bases, with 7 bases between. CDR3 residues: CASSLTDSPLHF. In nucleotides, the CDR3 is TGTGCCAGCAGCCTGACAGATTCACCCCTCCACTTT.

The chain couples TRBV5-8 to TRBJ2-7; a possible D gene is TRBD2 (5 bases). The length of the CDR3 is 13 residues. The V gene's germline CDR1 is SGHTS and CDR2 YDEGEE. The germline V and J ends were trimmed by 4 bases and 0 bases, with 8 bases remaining between them. This chain's CDR3 is CASSRGFSYEQYF. DNA for the CDR3: TGTGCCAGCAGCCGAGGGTTCTCCTACGAGCAGTACTTC.

The chain uses TRBV6-1 and TRBJ2-7, with 9 bases lining up with TRBD1. Germline V CDR1 and CDR2: MNHNS, SASEGT. The CDR3 covers 13 residues. The V and J ends lost 6 bases and 3 bases, in that order; junction bases with no gene match: 3. The CDR3 DNA follows: TGTGCCAGCAGACTGGACAGGGGCTACGAGCAGTACTTC. It translates to CASRLDRGYEQYF.

The chain links TRBV6-5 to TRBJ2-7; D is undetermined. The V gene lost 0 bases and the J gene lost 2 bases, with 8 bases spanning the gap. Germline V lookup: CDR1 MNHEY, CDR2 SVGAGI. This CDR3 is 14 amino acids long. Here the CDR3 DNA reads TGTGCCAGCAGTTACTCGCCCCCGCCCTACGAGCAGTACTTC. It is translated as CASSYSPPPYEQYF.

The J gene is TRBJ2-7, the V gene TRBV27; D call uncertain. The germline V gene encodes CDR1 MNHEY and CDR2 SMNVEV (reference sequence). This CDR3 is 14 amino acids long. Trimming stripped 1 base from V and 0 bases from J, with 7 bases between. The CDR3 loop is CASSLFTNSYEQYF. In nucleotides, the CDR3 is TGTGCCAGCAGTTTATTTACCAACTCCTACGAGCAGTACTTC.